This is a list of T cell receptor beta chains from one sample in a study of T cell clones after liver transplantation. Assay used: immunoSEQ multiplex PCR; TCRdb lists only in-frame clones, some missing. The table shows roughly 120,000 clones, with 90% occurring only once. Specimen: CD4+ T cells from blood, collected 12 months after liver transplant. The source of these receptors is a human patient who received a liver transplant. Some T cells may be transferred from the graft donor. Each CDR3 is given with its conserved first and last residue. A D gene is named only where the DNA matches it firmly. The listing skips clone size in some rows; elsewhere it reads once, few, many or a size class.

NA	TRBV6-6	TRBJ1-5	NA	TGTGCCAGCGCTCCGGACATTTATAGCAATCAGCCCCAGCATTTT	CASAPDIYSNQPQHF
TRBD1	TRBV10-2	TRBJ1-5	NA	TGCGCCAGCAGTGAGCCAGGGGGCTCGACTCAGCCCCAGCATTTT	CASSEPGGSTQPQHF
NA	TRBV5-4	TRBJ2-5	once	TGTGCCAGCCTCCAGGGGCCCCAAGAGACCCAGTACTTC	CASLQGPQETQYF
NA	TRBV28	TRBJ2-1	NA	TGTGCCAGCAGTTCCCAAGGGCTCCTCAATGAGCAGTTCTTC	CASSSQGLLNEQFF
NA	TRBV19	TRBJ2-1	NA	TGTGCCAGTAGTATACAGTACTACAATGAGCAGTTCTTC	CASSIQYYNEQFF
TRBD1	TRBV11-3	TRBJ1-2	NA	TGTGCCAGCAGCTTAGCAGGGGCTGGGACAGGGGGCCGTGGCTACACCTTC	CASSLAGAGTGGRGYTF
NA	TRBV28	TRBJ1-1	once	TGTGCCAGCAGTGAGACGGCCGGGACACCGGGGGAAGCTTTCTTT	CASSETAGTPGEAFF
NA	TRBV6-1	TRBJ1-1	NA	TGTGCCAGCAGTGAATTTGGGGCGGCTGAAGCTTTCTTT	CASSEFGAAEAFF
NA	TRBV29-1	TRBJ1-1	NA	TGCAGCGCCAAATTCCTGGGCACTGAAGCTTTCTTT	CSAKFLGTEAFF
TRBD2	TRBV14	TRBJ2-2	NA	TGTGCCAGCAGCCCAAGACTAGCGGGAGTCTCCGGGGAGCTGTTTTTT	CASSPRLAGVSGELFF
TRBD1	TRBV5-5	TRBJ1-4	NA	TGTGCCAGCACCAATCCCGCGTCCGGGACAGGGGTGGAAAAACTGTTTTTT	CASTNPASGTGVEKLFF
TRBD1	TRBV29-1	TRBJ2-5	NA	TGCAGCGTTGTGCCGGGACAGGAGACCCAGTACTTC	CSVVPGQETQYF
TRBD2	TRBV9	TRBJ2-1	NA	TGTGCCAGCAGCCCCGCCGGGACTAGCGGGATTAGTGAGCAGTTCTTC	CASSPAGTSGISEQFF
TRBD2	TRBV11-3	TRBJ2-2	NA	TGTGCCAGCAGCTTAGCCCCGGGAGGGCCTTCCACCGGGGAGCTGTTTTTT	CASSLAPGGPSTGELFF
TRBD1	TRBV2	TRBJ2-2	NA	TGTGCCAGCAGATTAGACAGGGCGAACACCGGGGAGCTGTTTTTT	CASRLDRANTGELFF
NA	TRBV11-3	TRBJ1-4	NA	TGTGCCAGCACCCAAAACACCCGGGGGGAAAAACTGTTTTTT	CASTQNTRGEKLFF
TRBD2	TRBV5-4	TRBJ2-1	once	TGTGCCAGCAGCTGGGGACTAGCGGGGTCCGGGGGATACAATGAGCAGTTCTTC	CASSWGLAGSGGYNEQFF
NA	TRBV11-2	TRBJ2-7	NA	TGTGCCAGCAGCTTAGTCAGGGGTGTGGGCTCCGAGCAGTACTTC	CASSLVRGVGSEQYF
TRBD2	TRBV28	TRBJ2-1	NA	TGTGCCAGCAGTCCCAGCGGGAGCTCCTACAATGAGCAGTTCTTC	CASSPSGSSYNEQFF
NA	TRBV5-1	TRBJ2-7	NA	TGCGCCAGCCCCAGGGACGCTCCCCCCTACGAGCAGTACTTC	CASPRDAPPYEQYF
NA	TRBV7-9	TRBJ2-4	NA	TGTGCCAGCAGCTTAGCGTCGTCGCAAGGCATTCAGTACTTC	CASSLASSQGIQYF
NA	TRBV28	TRBJ2-3	NA	TGTGCCAGCAGGAGAGGGGGTGCCCCCTCCACAGATACGCAGTATTTT	CASRRGGAPSTDTQYF
NA	TRBV29-1	TRBJ2-2	NA	TGCAGCGTTGAAATCGCGGGGCGGAACACCGGGGAGCTGTTTTTT	CSVEIAGRNTGELFF